These 14 T cell receptor beta chains originate from one sample sequenced in a study of CD8+CD57+ T cells in acquired aplastic anemia (dated by TCRdb to between 2018 and 2020). Sequenced on an Illumina HiSeq 2000. Profiling of TCR beta VDJ combinations and CDR3 sequences used genomic DNA as the template. TCRdb's own reprocessing of the public reads used fastp at Q25 and MiXCR and kept productive beta chains. Rows merge per CDR3 protein into single entries with the most common DNA and genes. For this sample the table gives hundreds of thousands of distinct CDR3 sequences, of which approximately 50% were detected only once. Of the sample, 7.8% is held by the ten largest clones. Expansion of CD8+CD57+ cells had been shown by flow cytometry in the patients chosen for sequencing. The sample consisted of sorted CD4+, CD8+, or CD8+CD57+ T cells (not recorded which) from PBMCs. These receptor sequences come from a human donor with aplastic anemia.

J is TRBJ2-2 and V is TRBV2, with 7 positions matching TRBD2. This CDR3 is built from 13 residues. V lost 4 bases and J lost 7; bases outside the gene matches: 3. The germline CDR1 and CDR2 sequences are SNHLY and FYNNEI. CDR3 bases: TGTGCCAGCAGTGTAAGCGGGATCGGGGAGCTGTTTTTT. Translation gives CASSVSGIGELFF.

This clonotype appeared many times. V gene TRBV5-5 combines with J gene TRBJ2-7; 12 bases match TRBD2. Germline-derived CDR1 and CDR2 are SGHKS and YYEKEE (reference sequence). Germline trimming cut 3 bases from V and 5 bases from J; bases unmatched to any gene: 9. This CDR3 has 16 amino acids. The CDR3 protein is CASSWERLAGAHEQYF. The DNA of the CDR3 is TGTGCCAGCAGCTGGGAGCGACTAGCGGGAGCTCACGAGCAGTACTTC.

The genes are TRBV7-8 and TRBJ2-7, with TRBD1 matching over 9 bases. The V and J ends lost 6 bases and 5 bases, in that order; junction bases with no gene match: 8. CDR3 length equals 14 residues. Germline V gene data show CDR1 as SGHVS and CDR2 as FQNEAQ. The CDR3 nucleotides are TGTGCCAGCAGTGAGACCGGGACAGGGAACGAGCAGTACTTC. Protein: CASSETGTGNEQYF.

This clonotype was recorded many times. The chain joins TRBV6-4 to TRBJ2-6; the D gene is possibly TRBD2 (6 bases). The germline gives CDR1 MRHNA, CDR2 SNTAGT. The CDR3 sequence is 16 residues long. V was shortened by 2 bases and J by 4 bases, with 12 bases between the two germline ends. CDR3 residues: CASSDRGTDGANVLTF. The CDR3 DNA reads as TGTGCCAGCAGTGACCGCGGGACGGACGGGGCCAACGTCCTGACTTTC.

This clonotype was recorded many times. The rearrangement uses TRBV30 and TRBJ2-1, with D possibly TRBD2 on 5 matching bases. Trimming cost V 3 bases and J 6 bases, with 6 bases left between them. Germline-derived CDR1 and CDR2 are GTSNPN and SVGIG (reference sequence). The CDR3 totals 11 residues. The CDR3 nucleotides read TGTGCCTGGAGGGGGAGCAATGAGCAGTTCTTC. Amino acid sequence: CAWRGSNEQFF.

This clonotype was seen at least ten times. The chain links TRBV14 to TRBJ2-7; D is possibly TRBD1 (6 bases). CDR1 and CDR2 (germline): SGHDN, FVKESK. The CDR3 has 16 amino acids. Between the trimmed V and J ends, which lost 3 bases and 3 bases, there was a span of 18 bases. The CDR3 DNA is TGTGCCAGCAGCCACCTTGGGGGCACGGATAGCTACGAGCAGTACTTC. Translating it yields CASSHLGGTDSYEQYF.

This chain connects TRBV7-3 to TRBJ2-3; 12 bases fit TRBD2. This CDR3 has 16 amino acids. J lost 4 bases, V lost 3 bases, and 5 bases had no gene match. Germline V CDR1 and CDR2: SGHTA, FQGTGA. The CDR3 DNA follows: TGTGCCAGCAGCTTCAGACTAGCGGGGGAGGCAGATACGCAGTATTTT. It yields the protein CASSFRLAGEADTQYF.

The chain uses TRBV15 and TRBJ2-7; D perhaps matches TRBD2 (5 bases). From germline, CDR1 is LNHNV and CDR2 YYDKDF (reference sequence). Trimming pared 5 bases from V and 1 base from J, leaving 9 bases between. This CDR3 comprises 13 residues. The CDR3 DNA follows: TGTGCCACCAGCGAGGGAACATCCTACGAGCAGTACTTC. Translated, it gives CATSEGTSYEQYF.

The rearrangement joins TRBV7-8 to TRBJ2-1; unclear D gene. Germline V gives CDR1 SGHVS, CDR2 FQNEAQ. This CDR3 contains 12 residues. Trimming shortened V by 6 bases and J by 6 bases, and 9 bases separated the two germline ends. CDR3 region: CASSFISNEQFF. CDR3 in DNA: TGTGCCAGCAGTTTCATCAGCAATGAGCAGTTCTTC.

The J gene is TRBJ1-2, the V gene TRBV7-9, with TRBD1 as a possible D gene (5 bases). Germline CDR1 and CDR2: SEHNR and FQNEAQ (reference sequence). The CDR3 runs to 17 residues. Trimming shortened V by 5 bases and J by 6 bases, and 25 bases separated the two germline ends. The CDR3 loop is CASSITPALQGRDGYTF. The CDR3 coding sequence is TGTGCCAGCAGCATTACTCCGGCGCTCCAGGGTAGGGATGGCTACACCTTC.

The CDR3 reads CASSLGPAWEQYF. CDR3 coding DNA: TGTGCCAGCAGCTTAGGGCCCGCCTGGGAGCAGTACTTC. The rearrangement uses TRBV7-9 and TRBJ2-7; D is undetermined. Trimming shortened V by 1 base and J by 7 bases, and 11 bases separated the two germline ends. The CDR3 has 13 amino acids. Per the germline V gene, CDR1 is SEHNR and CDR2 is FQNEAQ (reference sequence).

This clonotype was recorded many times. This chain connects TRBV20-1 to TRBJ1-1; TRBD1 aligns across 7 bases. Germline assignment: CDR1 DFQATT and CDR2 SNEGSKA (reference sequence). The CDR3 runs 16 residues. The ends lost 0 bases at V and 1 base at J; junction bases unmatched: 8. This CDR3 reads CSARDHDRASNTEAFF. CDR3 DNA: TGCAGTGCTAGAGATCACGACAGGGCCTCGAACACTGAAGCTTTCTTT.

The J gene is TRBJ2-7, the V gene TRBV2, with a weak D call TRBD2 (7 bases). Germline loops: CDR1 SNHLY, CDR2 FYNNEI. The CDR3 is made up of 17 amino acids. V lost 2 bases to trimming and J lost 0 bases, with 17 bases between them. CDR3 region: CASSEWGGGGTSYEQYF. CDR3 sequence (DNA): TGTGCCAGCAGTGAATGGGGGGGGGGCGGGACCTCCTACGAGCAGTACTTC. Variable domain in full (rest from reference TRBV2 and TRBJ2-7): EPEVTQTPSHQVTQMGQEVILRCVPISNHLYFYWYRQILGQKVEFLVSFYNNEISEKSEIFDDQFSVERPDGSNFTLKIRSTKLEDSAMYFCASSEWGGGGTSYEQYFGPGTRLTVT.

This clonotype was observed many times. V usage is TRBV9 and J usage is TRBJ2-6; no clear D. V was clipped by 3 bases and J by 0 bases, with 7 bases between them. The CDR3 consists of 15 residues. Germline loops: CDR1 SGDLS, CDR2 YYNGEE. The CDR3 DNA follows: TGTGCCAGCAGCGGACACAGCTCTGGGGCCAACGTCCTGACTTTC. It specifies CASSGHSSGANVLTF.